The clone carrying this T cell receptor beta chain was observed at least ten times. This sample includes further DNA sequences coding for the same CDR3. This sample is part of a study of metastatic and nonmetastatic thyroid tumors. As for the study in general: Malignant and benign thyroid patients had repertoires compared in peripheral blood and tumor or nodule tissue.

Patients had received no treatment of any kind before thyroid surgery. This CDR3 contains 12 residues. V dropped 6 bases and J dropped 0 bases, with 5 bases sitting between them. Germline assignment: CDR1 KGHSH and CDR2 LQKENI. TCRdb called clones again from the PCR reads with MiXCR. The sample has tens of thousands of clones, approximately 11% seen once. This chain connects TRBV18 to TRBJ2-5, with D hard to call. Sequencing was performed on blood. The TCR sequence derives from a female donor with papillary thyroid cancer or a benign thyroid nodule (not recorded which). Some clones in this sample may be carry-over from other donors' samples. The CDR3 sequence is CASSRYQETQYF. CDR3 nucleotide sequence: TGTGCCAGCTCCCGGTACCAAGAGACCCAGTACTTC.